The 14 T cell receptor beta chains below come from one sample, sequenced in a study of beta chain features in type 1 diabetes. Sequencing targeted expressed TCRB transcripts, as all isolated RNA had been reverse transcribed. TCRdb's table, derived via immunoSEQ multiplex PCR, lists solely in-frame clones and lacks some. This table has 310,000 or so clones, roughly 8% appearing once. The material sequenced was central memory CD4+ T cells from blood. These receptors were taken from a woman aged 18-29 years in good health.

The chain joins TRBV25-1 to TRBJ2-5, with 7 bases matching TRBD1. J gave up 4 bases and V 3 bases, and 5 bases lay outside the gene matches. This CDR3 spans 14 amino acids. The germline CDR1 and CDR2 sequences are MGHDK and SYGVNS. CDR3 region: CASSDSDRRETQYF. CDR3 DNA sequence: TGTGCCAGCAGTGACTCGGACAGGCGAGAGACCCAGTACTTC.

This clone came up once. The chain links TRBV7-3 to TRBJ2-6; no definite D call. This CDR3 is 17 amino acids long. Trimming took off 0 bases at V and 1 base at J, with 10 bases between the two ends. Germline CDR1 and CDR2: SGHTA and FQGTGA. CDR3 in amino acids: CASSLTQLSSGANVLTF. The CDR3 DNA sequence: TGTGCCAGCAGCTTAACGCAGTTGAGTTCTGGGGCCAACGTCCTGACTTTC.

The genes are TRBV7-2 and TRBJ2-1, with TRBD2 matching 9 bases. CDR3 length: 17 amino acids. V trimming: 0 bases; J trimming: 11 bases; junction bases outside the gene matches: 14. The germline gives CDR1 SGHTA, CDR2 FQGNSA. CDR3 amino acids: CASSLAGSSGAGWKQFF. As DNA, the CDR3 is TGTGCCAGCAGCTTAGCCGGGTCTAGCGGGGCCGGCTGGAAGCAGTTCTTC.

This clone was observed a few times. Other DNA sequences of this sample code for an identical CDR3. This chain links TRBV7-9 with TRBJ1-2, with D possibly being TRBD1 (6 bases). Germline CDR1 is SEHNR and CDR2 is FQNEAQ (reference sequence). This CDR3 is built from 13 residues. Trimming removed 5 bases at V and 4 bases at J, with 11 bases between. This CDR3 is CASSPGTSYGYTF. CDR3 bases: TGTGCCAGCAGCCCCGGGACATCCTATGGCTACACCTTC. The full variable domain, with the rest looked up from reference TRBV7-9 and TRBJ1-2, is DTGVSQNPRHKITKRGQNVTFRCDPISEHNRLYWYRQTLGQGPEFLTYFQNEAQLEKSRLLSDRFSAERPKGSFSTLEIQRTEQGDSAMYLCASSPGTSYGYTFGSGTRLTVV.

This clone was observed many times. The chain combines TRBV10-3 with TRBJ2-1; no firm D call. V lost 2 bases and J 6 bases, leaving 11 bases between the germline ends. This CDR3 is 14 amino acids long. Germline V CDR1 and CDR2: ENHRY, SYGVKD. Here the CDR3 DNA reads TGTGCCATCAGTGAGATAGCACGAGGCAATGAGCAGTTCTTC. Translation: CAISEIARGNEQFF.

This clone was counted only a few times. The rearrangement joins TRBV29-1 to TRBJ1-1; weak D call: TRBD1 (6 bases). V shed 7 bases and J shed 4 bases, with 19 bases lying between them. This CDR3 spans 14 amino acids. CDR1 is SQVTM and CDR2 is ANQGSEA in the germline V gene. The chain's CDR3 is CSGDGGGLATEAFF. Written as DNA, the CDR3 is TGCAGCGGCGACGGGGGGGGGCTCGCCACTGAAGCTTTCTTT. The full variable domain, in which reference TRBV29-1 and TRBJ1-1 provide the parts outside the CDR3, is SAVISQKPSRDICQRGTSLTIQCQVDSQVTMMFWYRQQPGQSLTLIATANQGSEATYESGFVIDKFPISRPNLTFSTLTVSNMSPEDSSIYLCSGDGGGLATEAFFGQGTRLTVV.

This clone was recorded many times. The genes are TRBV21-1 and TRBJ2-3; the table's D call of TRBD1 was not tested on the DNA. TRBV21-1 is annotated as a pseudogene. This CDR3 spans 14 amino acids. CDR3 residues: CASSRETGPDTQYF. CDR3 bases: TGTGCCAGCAGCAGAGAGACAGGGCCAGATACGCAGTATTTT.

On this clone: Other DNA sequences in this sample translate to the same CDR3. The DNA of the CDR3 is TGTGCCAGCAGCTCTCCTAGCACAGATACGCAGTATTTT. Protein product: CASSSPSTDTQYF. The chain has TRBV7-2 and TRBJ2-3, with D uncertain. This CDR3 contains 13 residues. In germline, CDR1 is SGHTA, CDR2 FQGNSA. Trimming cost V 4 bases and J 0 bases, with 5 bases left between them.

CDR3 amino acids: CASSDGHLNNEQFF. In nucleotides, the CDR3 is TGCGCCAGCAGCGACGGACACCTGAACAATGAGCAGTTCTTC. V is TRBV5-1 and J is TRBJ2-1; tentatively, D is TRBD1 (5 bases). The CDR3 has 14 amino acids. Deletions cut 4 bases from V and 5 bases from J, with 13 bases between. Germline V gene lookup returns CDR1 SGHRS and CDR2 YFSETQ.

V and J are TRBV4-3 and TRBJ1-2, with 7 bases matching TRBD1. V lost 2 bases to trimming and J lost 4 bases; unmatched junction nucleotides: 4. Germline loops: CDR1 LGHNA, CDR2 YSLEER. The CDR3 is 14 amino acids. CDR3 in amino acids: CASSQSTGSYGYTF. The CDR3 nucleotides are TGCGCCAGCAGCCAATCGACAGGGAGCTATGGCTACACCTTC.

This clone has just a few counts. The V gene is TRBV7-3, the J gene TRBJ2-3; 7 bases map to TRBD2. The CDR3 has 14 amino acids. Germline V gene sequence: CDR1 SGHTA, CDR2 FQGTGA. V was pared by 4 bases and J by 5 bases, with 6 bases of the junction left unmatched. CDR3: CASSWRERGDTQYF. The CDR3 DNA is TGTGCCAGCAGCTGGCGGGAGAGGGGAGATACGCAGTATTTT.

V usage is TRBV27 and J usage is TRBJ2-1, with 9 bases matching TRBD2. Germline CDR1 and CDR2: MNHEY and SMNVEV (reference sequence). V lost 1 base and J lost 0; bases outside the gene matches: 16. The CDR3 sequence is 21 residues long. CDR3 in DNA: TGTGCCAGCAGTTTATTTCGGGGGTTGGGGCTAGCGGGGAACTCCTACAATGAGCAGTTCTTC. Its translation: CASSLFRGLGLAGNSYNEQFF.

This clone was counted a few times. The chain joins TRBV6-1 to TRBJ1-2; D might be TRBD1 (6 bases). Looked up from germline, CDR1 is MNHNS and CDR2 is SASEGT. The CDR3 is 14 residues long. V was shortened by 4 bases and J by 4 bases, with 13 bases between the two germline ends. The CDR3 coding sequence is TGTGCCAGCAGTGGGAGGCAGGGGACCTATGGCTACACCTTC. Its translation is CASSGRQGTYGYTF.

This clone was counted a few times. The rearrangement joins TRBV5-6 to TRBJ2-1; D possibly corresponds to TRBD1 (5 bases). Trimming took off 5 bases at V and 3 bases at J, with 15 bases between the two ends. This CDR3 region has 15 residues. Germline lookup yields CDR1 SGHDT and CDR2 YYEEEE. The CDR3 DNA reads TGTGCCAGCAGAAGGGGTACAGTAGTCTACAATGAGCAGTTCTTC. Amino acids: CASRRGTVVYNEQFF.